A selection of T cell receptor beta chains follows, all from one sample in a study of T cells in Graves' hyperthyroidism and ophthalmopathy. MiXCR was run by TCRdb on the multiplex PCR reads, yielding one entry per CDR3 protein. Here the sample spans hundreds of thousands of distinct CDR3 sequences, around a quarter being singletons. The material sequenced was blood. These receptors originate from a woman in her thirties with Graves' ophthalmopathy. Each CDR3 is given with its conserved first and last residue. The D gene is left open where the match is weak. Size tells how often a clone was seen (once, few, many) or the class of an expanded clone, and some rows leave it out.

CDR3 DNA: TGCGCCAGCAGCCAAGTGGGGGGGAACACCGGGGAGCTGTTTTTT
CDR3 protein: CASSQVGGNTGELFF
clone size: few
V gene: TRBV4-1
J gene: TRBJ2-2
D gene: .

CDR3 DNA: TGCAGCGTTGAAAGACTAGCGGGGTCGACCGGGGAGCTGTTTTTT
CDR3 protein: CSVERLAGSTGELFF
clone size: many
V gene: TRBV29-1
J gene: TRBJ2-2
D gene: TRBD2

CDR3 DNA: TGTGCCAGCAGTGCGCGTCTACGGAACACTGAAGCTTTCTTT
CDR3 protein: CASSARLRNTEAFF
clone size: many
V gene: TRBV12-3/TRBV12-4
J gene: TRBJ1-1
D gene: .

CDR3 DNA: TGCGCCAGCAGCTTGGGACAGGGTTCGACTATGGGCGGCTACACCTTC
CDR3 protein: CASSLGQGSTMGGYTF
clone size: many
V gene: TRBV5-1
J gene: TRBJ1-2
D gene: TRBD1

CDR3 DNA: TGTGCCATCGCGAGAGGACAGGGTGACTATGGCTACACCTTC
CDR3 protein: CAIARGQGDYGYTF
clone size: many
V gene: TRBV10-3
J gene: TRBJ1-2
D gene: TRBD1

CDR3 DNA: TGCAGTGCTAGCAGGGATAGCAATCAGCCCCAGCATTTT
CDR3 protein: CSASRDSNQPQHF
clone size: many
V gene: TRBV20-1
J gene: TRBJ1-5
D gene: .

CDR3 DNA: TGTGCCAGCAGTCACCGCCAAGAGGCCCAGTACTTC
CDR3 protein: CASSHRQEAQYF
clone size: .
V gene: TRBV6-2/TRBV6-3
J gene: TRBJ2-5
D gene: .

CDR3 DNA: TGCAGTGCTAGAGCTAGCGGGGCCTACTACGAGCAGTACTTC
CDR3 protein: CSARASGAYYEQYF
clone size: many
V gene: TRBV20-1
J gene: TRBJ2-7
D gene: TRBD2

CDR3 DNA: TGTGCCAGCAGTTCCCAGGACCGATGCAATCAGCCCCAGCATTTT
CDR3 protein: CASSSQDRCNQPQHF
clone size: many
V gene: TRBV6-5
J gene: TRBJ1-5
D gene: .

CDR3 DNA: TGTGCCAGCAGGGGACAGAATCAGCCCCAGCATTTT
CDR3 protein: CASRGQNQPQHF
clone size: many
V gene: TRBV6-1
J gene: TRBJ1-5
D gene: TRBD1

CDR3 DNA: TGTGCCAGCAGTTACTCGGATAGCGGGGGCTACGGCACCTACGAGCAGTACTTC
CDR3 protein: CASSYSDSGGYGTYEQYF
clone size: .
V gene: TRBV6-2/TRBV6-3
J gene: TRBJ2-7
D gene: TRBD2

CDR3 DNA: TGTGCCAGCAGTCCCACTAGTATCAGCTACGAGCAGTACTTC
CDR3 protein: CASSPTSISYEQYF
clone size: .
V gene: TRBV12-3/TRBV12-4
J gene: TRBJ2-7
D gene: .

CDR3 DNA: TGTGCCAGCAGCTTGAGCGCGACAGGGTTCGATGGCTACACCTTC
CDR3 protein: CASSLSATGFDGYTF
clone size: many
V gene: TRBV7-3
J gene: TRBJ1-2
D gene: TRBD1

CDR3 DNA: TGTGCCAGCAGCGCATCCTCCGGGACAGCCAGACGCTACGAGCAGTACTTC
CDR3 protein: CASSASSGTARRYEQYF
clone size: .
V gene: TRBV11-1
J gene: TRBJ2-7
D gene: TRBD1

CDR3 DNA: TGTGCCAGCAGTTTCCTGAGCGAGACCCGGTACTTC
CDR3 protein: CASSFLSETRYF
clone size: few
V gene: TRBV12-3/TRBV12-4
J gene: TRBJ2-5
D gene: .

CDR3 DNA: TGCGCCAGCAAGAAGGAAAACACCGGGGAGCTGTTTTTT
CDR3 protein: CASKKENTGELFF
clone size: many
V gene: TRBV10-1
J gene: TRBJ2-2
D gene: .

CDR3 DNA: TGCAGTGCTGACGCCGGAACAGGTGGGAAAGAGCAGTACTTC
CDR3 protein: CSADAGTGGKEQYF
clone size: .
V gene: TRBV20-1
J gene: TRBJ2-7
D gene: .

CDR3 DNA: TGTGCCAGCCTCCAGCTCGGACAGCCAAACTATGGCTACACCTTC
CDR3 protein: CASLQLGQPNYGYTF
clone size: many
V gene: TRBV19
J gene: TRBJ1-2
D gene: .

CDR3 DNA: TGTGCCAGCAGTTCAGGGATCGGAAACACCATATATTTT
CDR3 protein: CASSSGIGNTIYF
clone size: many
V gene: TRBV6-5
J gene: TRBJ1-3
D gene: .

CDR3 DNA: TGTGCCAGCAGTGAACGCAGGGTTGGCACTGAAGCTTTCTTT
CDR3 protein: CASSERRVGTEAFF
clone size: .
V gene: TRBV25-1
J gene: TRBJ1-1
D gene: .

CDR3 DNA: TGTGCCAGCAGTGAGACTAGCGGGGGGTTCGGGGAGACCCAGTACTTC
CDR3 protein: CASSETSGGFGETQYF
clone size: .
V gene: TRBV27
J gene: TRBJ2-5
D gene: TRBD2